This TCR beta chain was profiled in a study of radiation and T cells in renal cell carcinoma. On this clone: Its specificity is unknown.

Study results and caveats: From baseline, blood top tumor clonotypes peaked at 2 weeks post-radiation. Pretreatment tumor biopsies were lacking, so baseline clonotypes are unknown.

V gave up 5 bases and J gave up 7 bases, with 20 bases separating them. In germline, CDR1 is LNHNV, CDR2 YYDKDF (reference sequence). The CDR3 runs to 15 residues. Some clones are missing from TCRdb's copy, which holds only in-frame ones; the method was immunoSEQ multiplex PCR. The sample lists 140,000 or so clones; 86% were seen once. Time point here: blood 4 weeks post-SBRT, at nephrectomy. Treatment defined: 15 Gy SBRT to primary tumor, nephrectomy 4 weeks later. Nephrectomy followed 15 Gy stereotactic body radiation by 4 weeks. The patient's renal cell carcinoma had clear cell pathology. The sequences come from blood, collected from a patient whose treatment included radiotherapy and nephrectomy. The chain combines TRBV15 with TRBJ1-2, with D possibly matching TRBD1 (6 bases). The source of this sequence is a woman between 50 and 59 years old with renal cell carcinoma. CDR3: CATSPSGRDMAGYTF. CDR3 DNA: TGTGCCACCAGCCCCTCCGGAAGGGACATGGCTGGCTACACCTTC.